This T cell receptor (beta chain) was sequenced for a study of blood T cell repertoires in COVID-19. Study-wide context: Sites in the United States, Italy and Spain provided acute and convalescent COVID-19 samples. PBMCs, B-cell-depleted T cells, or T cells were the source of the cDNA or gDNA that made up the material.

The method was immunoSEQ multiplex PCR; TCRdb's version includes in-frame clones alone and lacks a portion of them. The sample holds fewer than 100,000 clones, about nine tenths seen once. The germline CDR1 and CDR2 sequences are SEHNR and FQNEAQ (reference sequence). CDR3 length equals 18 residues. With V trimmed by 3 bases and J by 3 bases, 8 bases remained unmatched. The V and J genes are TRBV7-9 and TRBJ2-3, with TRBD2 matching 14 bases. The sample was peripheral blood. The receptor was isolated from a woman between 50 and 59 years old in a cohort sampled during active COVID-19. CDR3 sequence reads: CASSFGLAGGRLTDTQYF. The CDR3 bases are TGTGCCAGCAGCTTCGGACTAGCGGGAGGCCGTCTAACAGATACGCAGTATTTT.